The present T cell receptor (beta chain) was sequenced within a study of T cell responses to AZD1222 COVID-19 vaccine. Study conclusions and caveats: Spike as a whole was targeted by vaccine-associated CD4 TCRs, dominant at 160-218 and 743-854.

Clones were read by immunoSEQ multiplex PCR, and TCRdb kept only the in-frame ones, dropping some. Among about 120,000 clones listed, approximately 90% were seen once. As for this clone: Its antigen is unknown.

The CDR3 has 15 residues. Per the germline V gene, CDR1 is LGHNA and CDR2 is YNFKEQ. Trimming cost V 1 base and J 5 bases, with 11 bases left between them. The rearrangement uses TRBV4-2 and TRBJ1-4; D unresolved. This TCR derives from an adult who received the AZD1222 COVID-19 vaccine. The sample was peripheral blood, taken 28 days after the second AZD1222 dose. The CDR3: CASSQVGQVNEKLFF. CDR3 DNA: TGTGCCAGCAGCCAAGTTGGGCAGGTCAATGAAAAACTGTTTTTT.